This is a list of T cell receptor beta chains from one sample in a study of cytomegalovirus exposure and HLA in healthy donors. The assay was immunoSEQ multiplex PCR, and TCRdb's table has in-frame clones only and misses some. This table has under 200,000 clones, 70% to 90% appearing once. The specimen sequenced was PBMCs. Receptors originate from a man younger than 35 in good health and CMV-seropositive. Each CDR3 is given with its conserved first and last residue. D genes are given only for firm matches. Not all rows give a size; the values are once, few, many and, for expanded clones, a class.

TGCACCAGCAGCCTGAGACAGGGCTCTACCCCCCGTACCCAGTACTTC,CTSSLRQGSTPRTQYF,16,TRBJ2-5,TRBV1,-,-
TGTGCCAGCAGCCTGGTTGGGGCTGTGAACACTGAAGCTTTCTTT,CASSLVGAVNTEAFF,15,TRBJ1-1,TRBV5-4,few,-
TGTGCCAGCAGCGCCCGGGGAGGACCCAGCTCCTACGAGCAGTACTTC,CASSARGGPSSYEQYF,16,TRBJ2-7,TRBV9,-,-
TGTGCCAGCAGTGAAGGGCGGGGGGGGAACGAGCAGTACTTC,CASSEGRGGNEQYF,14,TRBJ2-7,TRBV25-1,once,TRBD2
TGTGCCAGCAGTGAATTCTGGGAGGGGCGGGGAAACACCATATATTTT,CASSEFWEGRGNTIYF,16,TRBJ1-3,TRBV25-1,-,-
TGTGCCAGCAGCTTAGGGGACAGGGGGGATGAAAAACTGTTTTTT,CASSLGDRGDEKLFF,15,TRBJ1-4,TRBV7-9,-,TRBD1
TGTGCCAGCAGTGAAGCCCCTGGAGGAGCTTTCTTT,CASSEAPGGAFF,12,TRBJ1-1,TRBV25-1,-,-
TGTGCCAGCAGCGCGGACAGGACGTTCTATGGCTACACCTTC,CASSADRTFYGYTF,14,TRBJ1-2,TRBV5-4,-,TRBD1
TGTGCCAGCAGCTTACGACAGGGGGCTGGGGAAGCTTTCTTT,CASSLRQGAGEAFF,14,TRBJ1-1,TRBV9,-,TRBD1
TGTGCCACCAGCAGAAAAAACCCCGGGACAGAGCCTCAAGAGACCCAGTACTTC,CATSRKNPGTEPQETQYF,18,TRBJ2-5,TRBV15,-,TRBD1
TGTGCCAGCAGTTACGGCCTAGCGGAGACCCAGTACTTC,CASSYGLAETQYF,13,TRBJ2-5,TRBV6-5,-,-
TGTGCCAGCAGTGATAGCGGGACTAGCGGGGTTCAAGAGACCCAGTACTTC,CASSDSGTSGVQETQYF,17,TRBJ2-5,TRBV2,-,TRBD2
TGTGCCTGGACCTCCGGGACAGGGCTTAATTCACCCCTCCACTTT,CAWTSGTGLNSPLHF,15,TRBJ1-6,TRBV30,-,TRBD1
TGTGCCAGCAGCTTAATATCAGGGATCCATGAGCAGTTCTTC,CASSLISGIHEQFF,14,TRBJ2-1,TRBV11-2,-,-
TGCGCCAGCAGCTTGGGAAGCGGGGAAGGGGAGTACTTC,CASSLGSGEGEYF,13,TRBJ2-7,TRBV5-1,-,TRBD2
TGTGCCAGCTCACCACCGACCGGGTGGCCCGAGCAGTTCTTC,CASSPPTGWPEQFF,14,TRBJ2-1,TRBV18,-,-
TGTGCCAGCAGCCCGACGCTAGCAAATGAGCAGTTCTTC,CASSPTLANEQFF,13,TRBJ2-1,TRBV5-4,few,-
TGTGCCAGTAGTATAGACGCGCTAGCGGGGGCGAACACCGGGGAGCTGTTTTTT,CASSIDALAGANTGELFF,18,TRBJ2-2,TRBV19,-,TRBD2
TGTGCCAGCTCTAACTTCTACTCCTACGAGCAGTACTTC,CASSNFYSYEQYF,13,TRBJ2-7,TRBV27,-,-
TGTGCCAGTAGTATCTCCAGGGACAACGAGCAGTACTTC,CASSISRDNEQYF,13,TRBJ2-7,TRBV19,-,-
TGCGCCAGCAGGGCAGGGGGTACTCAAGAGACCCAGTACTTC,CASRAGGTQETQYF,14,TRBJ2-5,TRBV4-1,-,TRBD1
TGTGCCAGCAGCTTGCAGGCGGGGGGGTTTTACGAGCAGTACTTC,CASSLQAGGFYEQYF,15,TRBJ2-7,TRBV7-2,-,TRBD2
TGTGCCAGCAGTGAAGCGTGGACAGGGCTAACTGAAGCTTTCTTT,CASSEAWTGLTEAFF,15,TRBJ1-1,TRBV6-1,once,TRBD1
TGTGCCAGCAGTTTAAGGTCGGGGGGGTTCTATGGCTACACCTTC,CASSLRSGGFYGYTF,15,TRBJ1-2,TRBV27,-,-
TGCAGTGCTACTAGCACAGATACGCAGTATTTT,CSATSTDTQYF,11,TRBJ2-3,TRBV20-1,-,-
TGCGCCAGCAGCTTTGCACAGGACACAGATACGCAGTATTTT,CASSFAQDTDTQYF,14,TRBJ2-3,TRBV5-1,-,-
TGTGCCAGCAGTGAACCTCGACTCAGACAAGAGACCCAGTACTTC,CASSEPRLRQETQYF,15,TRBJ2-5,TRBV25-1,-,-
TGCGCCAGCAGCTTGGGTCGTCGCGCGGACAGGGGGGTCGCTGAAGCTTTCTTT,CASSLGRRADRGVAEAFF,18,TRBJ1-1,TRBV5-1,-,TRBD1
TGTGCCAGCAGCCTCCGGGACAGGGGGCTGGAGACCCAGTACTTC,CASSLRDRGLETQYF,15,TRBJ2-5,TRBV7-8,-,TRBD1
TGCGCCAGCAGCCCCAGGGGCTTCGAGACCCAGTACTTC,CASSPRGFETQYF,13,TRBJ2-5,TRBV5-1,-,-
TGTGCCTGGAGTCGGGTAGGAGACAGGGACTTCTCTGGGGCCAACGTCCTGACTTTC,CAWSRVGDRDFSGANVLTF,19,TRBJ2-6,TRBV30,-,-
TGTGCCAGCAGTTCCATTGGGAGCGTGAACACTGAAGCTTTCTTT,CASSSIGSVNTEAFF,15,TRBJ1-1,TRBV27,-,-
TGTGCCAGCGGTCGGGCTAACTATGGCTACACCTTC,CASGRANYGYTF,12,TRBJ1-2,TRBV2,-,-
TGTGCCAGCAGCCCCTCGAGGGACCAAGAGACCCAGTACTTC,CASSPSRDQETQYF,14,TRBJ2-5,TRBV7-3,-,-
TGTGCCAGCAATCTACATACGGGAAAGCCCCAGCATTTT,CASNLHTGKPQHF,13,TRBJ1-5,TRBV6-6,few,-
TGTGCCAGCAGCCAATCCCCGCTAGCGGGGGGGCGGTACACCGGGGAGCTGTTTTTT,CASSQSPLAGGRYTGELFF,19,TRBJ2-2,TRBV14,-,TRBD2
TGTGCCAGCAGCCTGGGAGGCGCGCTGGAGACCCAGTACTTC,CASSLGGALETQYF,14,TRBJ2-5,TRBV6-6,-,-
TGTGCCAGCAGCCCGACGGGGGGTCACGGCTACACCTTC,CASSPTGGHGYTF,13,TRBJ1-2,TRBV9,-,-
TGTGCCAGCAGCGCCACAGGGGCACCAATGATGAACACTGAAGCTTTCTTT,CASSATGAPMMNTEAFF,17,TRBJ1-1,TRBV9,-,TRBD1
TGTGCCAGCAGCTGGACAGGGGAAGAGACCCAGTACTTC,CASSWTGEETQYF,13,TRBJ2-5,TRBV7-7,-,TRBD1
TGTGCCAGTAGTATAGACACTGACTCCTACAATGAGCAGTTCTTC,CASSIDTDSYNEQFF,15,TRBJ2-1,TRBV19,-,-
TGCGCCAGCAGACAGGGCAACTACAATGAGCAGTTCTTC,CASRQGNYNEQFF,13,TRBJ2-1,TRBV10-2,-,-
TGTGCCAGCTCACCGGCCGGGGGGGACACCGGGGAGCTGTTTTTT,CASSPAGGDTGELFF,15,TRBJ2-2,TRBV18,-,TRBD2
TGTGCCAGCAAGGGTTGGACAGTTCCACAAAACATTCAGTACTTC,CASKGWTVPQNIQYF,15,TRBJ2-4,TRBV6-1,-,-
TGTGCCAGCAGTGAAGCCCGGGGGGACTACAATGAGCAGTTCTTC,CASSEARGDYNEQFF,15,TRBJ2-1,TRBV6-1,-,TRBD2
TGCAGCGTGGAGAATCGGGAGCTAAACTATGGCTACACCTTC,CSVENRELNYGYTF,14,TRBJ1-2,TRBV29-1,-,-
TGCGCCAGCAGCCTGGACCCCTATGGCACTGAAGCTTTCTTT,CASSLDPYGTEAFF,14,TRBJ1-1,TRBV5-1,-,-
TGTGCCTGGAGACAGGACTACGAGCAGTACTTC,CAWRQDYEQYF,11,TRBJ2-7,TRBV30,-,-
TGTGCCAGCAGAGCCGGGACAGGGGGCAACACCATATATTTT,CASRAGTGGNTIYF,14,TRBJ1-3,TRBV27,-,TRBD1
TGTGCCAGCAGTCCCAGGGGGTGGTCCGAGCAGTACTTC,CASSPRGWSEQYF,13,TRBJ2-7,TRBV6-5,-,TRBD1
TGCGCCAGCAGCCAAGTAGTTTCGGAGACCCAGTACTTC,CASSQVVSETQYF,13,TRBJ2-5,TRBV4-1,-,-
TGCGCCAGCAGCTTGGAGCCAATGACTAGCCCCACAGATACGCAGTATTTT,CASSLEPMTSPTDTQYF,17,TRBJ2-3,TRBV5-1,-,TRBD2
TGTGCCACCCGACCCTTAGCGGGGGGGCAGGATGAGCAGTTCTTC,CATRPLAGGQDEQFF,15,TRBJ2-1,TRBV27,once,TRBD2
TGTGCCAGCAGCTCGGAGGGAAACACCATATATTTT,CASSSEGNTIYF,12,TRBJ1-3,TRBV5-6,-,-